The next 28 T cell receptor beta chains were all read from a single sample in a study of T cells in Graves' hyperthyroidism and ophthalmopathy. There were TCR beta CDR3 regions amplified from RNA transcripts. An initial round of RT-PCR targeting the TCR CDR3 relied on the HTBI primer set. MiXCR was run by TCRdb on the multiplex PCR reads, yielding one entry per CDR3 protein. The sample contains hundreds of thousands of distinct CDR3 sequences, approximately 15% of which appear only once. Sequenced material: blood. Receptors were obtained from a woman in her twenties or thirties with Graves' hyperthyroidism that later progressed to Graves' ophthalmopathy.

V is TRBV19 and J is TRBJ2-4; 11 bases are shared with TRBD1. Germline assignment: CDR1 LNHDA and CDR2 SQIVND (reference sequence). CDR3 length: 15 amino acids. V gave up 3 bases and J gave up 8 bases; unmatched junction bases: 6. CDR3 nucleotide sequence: TGTGCCAGTAGTATCGGGACAGGGGGGAGGGACATTCAGTACTTC. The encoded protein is CASSIGTGGRDIQYF.

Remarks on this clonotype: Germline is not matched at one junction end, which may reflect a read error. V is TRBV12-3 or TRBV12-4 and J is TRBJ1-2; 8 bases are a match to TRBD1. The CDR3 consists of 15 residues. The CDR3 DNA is TGTGCCAGCAGTGTCGTTGACAGGGGCGGCTATGGCTATACCTTC. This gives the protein CASSVVDRGGYGYTF.

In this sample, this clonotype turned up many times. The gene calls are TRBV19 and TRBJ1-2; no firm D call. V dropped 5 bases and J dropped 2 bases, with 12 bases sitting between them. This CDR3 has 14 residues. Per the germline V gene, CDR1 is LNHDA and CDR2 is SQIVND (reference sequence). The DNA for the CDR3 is TGTGCCAGTAGTCCTGGACTGGGGAACTATGGCTACACCTTC. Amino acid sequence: CASSPGLGNYGYTF.

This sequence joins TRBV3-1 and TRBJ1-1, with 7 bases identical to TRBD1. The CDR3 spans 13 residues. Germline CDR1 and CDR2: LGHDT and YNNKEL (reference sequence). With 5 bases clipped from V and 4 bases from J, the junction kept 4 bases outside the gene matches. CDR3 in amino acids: CASSAGTATEAFF. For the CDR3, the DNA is TGTGCCAGCAGCGCAGGGACAGCCACTGAAGCTTTCTTT.

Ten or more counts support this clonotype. Here the CDR3 reads CASSPRTGQITEAFF. The DNA of the CDR3 is TGTGCCAGCAGCCCCCGAACGGGGCAGATAACTGAAGCTTTCTTT. The V call is TRBV6-1, the J call TRBJ1-1; D perhaps matches TRBD1 (5 bases). The CDR3 loop spans 15 amino acids. CDR1 MNHNS and CDR2 SASEGT come from the germline V gene. Trimming cost V 6 bases and J 5 bases, with 19 bases left between them.

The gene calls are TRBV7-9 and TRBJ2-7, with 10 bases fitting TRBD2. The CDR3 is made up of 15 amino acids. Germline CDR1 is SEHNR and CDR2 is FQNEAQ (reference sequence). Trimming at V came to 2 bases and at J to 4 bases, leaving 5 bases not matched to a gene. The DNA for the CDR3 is TGTGCCAGCAGCTTAAGGGCTAGCGGGAGTTACGAGCAGTACTTC. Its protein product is CASSLRASGSYEQYF.

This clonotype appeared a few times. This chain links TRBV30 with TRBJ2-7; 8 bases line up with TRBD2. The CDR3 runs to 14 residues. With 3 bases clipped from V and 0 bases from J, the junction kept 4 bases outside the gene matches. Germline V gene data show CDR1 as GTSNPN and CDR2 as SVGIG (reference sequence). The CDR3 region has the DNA TGTGCCTGGAGAACTAGCGGTCTCTCCTACGAGCAGTACTTC. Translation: CAWRTSGLSYEQYF.

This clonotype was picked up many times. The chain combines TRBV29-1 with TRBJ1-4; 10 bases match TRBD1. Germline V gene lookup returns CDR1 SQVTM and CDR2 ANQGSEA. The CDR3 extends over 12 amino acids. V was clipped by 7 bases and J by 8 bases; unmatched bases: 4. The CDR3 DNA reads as TGCAGCGCACGGACAGGGGGGGAAAAACTGTTTTTT. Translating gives CSARTGGEKLFF.

The CDR3 region has the DNA TGCGCCAGCAGCCATGGCGGTGACGAGCAGTACTTC. Its translation: CASSHGGDEQYF. This chain connects TRBV4-1 to TRBJ2-7; no firm D call. This CDR3 has 12 residues. CDR1 and CDR2 (germline): MGHRA, YSYEKL. V gave up 3 bases and J gave up 5 bases, with 8 bases separating them.

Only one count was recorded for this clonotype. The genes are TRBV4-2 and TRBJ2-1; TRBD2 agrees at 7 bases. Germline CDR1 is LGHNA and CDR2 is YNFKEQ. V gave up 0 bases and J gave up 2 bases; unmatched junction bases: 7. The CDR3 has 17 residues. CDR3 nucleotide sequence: TGTGCCAGCAGCCAAGAGAGAGGGCGGGAGACCTACAATGAGCAGTTCTTC. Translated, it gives CASSQERGRETYNEQFF.

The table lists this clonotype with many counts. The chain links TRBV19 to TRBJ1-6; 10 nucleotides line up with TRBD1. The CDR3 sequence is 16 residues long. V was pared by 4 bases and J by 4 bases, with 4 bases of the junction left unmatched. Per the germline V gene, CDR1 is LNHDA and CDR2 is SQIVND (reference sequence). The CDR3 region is CASSTLDRGYNSPLHF. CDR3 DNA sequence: TGTGCCAGTAGTACTCTGGACAGGGGGTATAATTCACCCCTCCACTTT.

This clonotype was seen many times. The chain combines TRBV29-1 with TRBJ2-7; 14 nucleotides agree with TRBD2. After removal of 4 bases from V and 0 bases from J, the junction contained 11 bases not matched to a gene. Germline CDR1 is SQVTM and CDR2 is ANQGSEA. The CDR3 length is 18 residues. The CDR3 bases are TGCAGCGTTGCCCGACTAGCGGGAGGGAGAGGGGACTCCTACGAGCAGTACTTC. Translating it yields CSVARLAGGRGDSYEQYF.

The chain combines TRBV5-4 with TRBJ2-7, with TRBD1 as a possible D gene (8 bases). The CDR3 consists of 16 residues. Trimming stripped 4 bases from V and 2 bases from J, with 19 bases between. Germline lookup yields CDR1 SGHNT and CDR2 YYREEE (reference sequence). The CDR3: CASSRPTGGDTYEQYF. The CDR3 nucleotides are TGTGCCAGCAGCAGGCCAACAGGGGGGGATACCTACGAGCAGTACTTC.

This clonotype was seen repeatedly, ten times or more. The CDR3 here is CASTPWASGIQETQYF. The CDR3 DNA reads TGTGCCAGCACCCCTTGGGCTAGCGGGATCCAAGAGACCCAGTACTTC. The genes are TRBV11-2 and TRBJ2-5; TRBD2 agrees at 9 bases. The CDR3 totals 16 residues. V was pared by 7 bases and J by 1 base, with 10 bases of the junction left unmatched. In germline, CDR1 is SGHAT, CDR2 FQNNGV. The variable domain in full, with the rest retrieved from reference TRBV11-2 and TRBJ2-5, is EAGVAQSPRYKIIEKRQSVAFWCNPISGHATLYWYQQILGQGPKLLIQFQNNGVVDDSQLPKDRFSAERLKGVDSTLKIQPAKLEDSAVYLCASTPWASGIQETQYFGPGTRLLVL.

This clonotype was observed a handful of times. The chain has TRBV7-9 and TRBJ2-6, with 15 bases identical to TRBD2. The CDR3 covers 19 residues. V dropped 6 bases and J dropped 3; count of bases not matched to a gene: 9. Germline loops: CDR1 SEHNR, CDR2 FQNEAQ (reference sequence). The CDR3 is CASRTSGLAGGGGANVLTF. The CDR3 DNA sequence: TGTGCCAGCAGGACATCTGGACTAGCGGGAGGGGGTGGGGCCAACGTCCTGACTTTC.

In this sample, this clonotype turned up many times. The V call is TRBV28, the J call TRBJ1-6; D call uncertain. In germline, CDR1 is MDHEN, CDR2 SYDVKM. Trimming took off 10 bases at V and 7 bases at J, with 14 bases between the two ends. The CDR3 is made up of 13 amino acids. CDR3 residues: CATTGPQNSPLHF. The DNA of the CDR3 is TGTGCCACTACGGGCCCCCAGAATTCACCCCTCCACTTT.

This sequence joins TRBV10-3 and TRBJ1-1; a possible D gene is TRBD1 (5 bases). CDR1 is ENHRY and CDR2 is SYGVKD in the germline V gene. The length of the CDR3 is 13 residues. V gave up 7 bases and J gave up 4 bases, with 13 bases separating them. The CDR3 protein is CAITSGVGTEAFF. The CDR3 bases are TGTGCCATCACCTCGGGGGTAGGCACTGAAGCTTTCTTT.

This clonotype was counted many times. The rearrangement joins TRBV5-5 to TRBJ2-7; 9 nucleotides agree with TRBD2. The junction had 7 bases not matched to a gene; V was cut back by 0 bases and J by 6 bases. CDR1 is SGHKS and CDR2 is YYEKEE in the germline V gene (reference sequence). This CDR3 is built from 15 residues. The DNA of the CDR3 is TGTGCCAGCAGCTTGGACCCTGGGACTAGCCGCGAGCAGTACTTC. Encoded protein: CASSLDPGTSREQYF.

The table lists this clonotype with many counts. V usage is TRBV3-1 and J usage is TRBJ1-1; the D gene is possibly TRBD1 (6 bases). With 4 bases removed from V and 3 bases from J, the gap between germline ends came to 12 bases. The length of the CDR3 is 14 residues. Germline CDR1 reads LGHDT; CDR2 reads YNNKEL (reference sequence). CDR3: CASSRRYRDTEAFF. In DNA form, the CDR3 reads TGTGCCAGCAGCCGGCGATACAGGGACACTGAAGCTTTCTTT. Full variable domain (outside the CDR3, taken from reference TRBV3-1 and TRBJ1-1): DTAVSQTPKYLVTQMGNDKSIKCEQNLGHDTMYWYKQDSKKFLKIMFSYNNKELIINETVPNRFSPKSPDKAHLNLHINSLELGDSAVYFCASSRRYRDTEAFFGQGTRLTVV.

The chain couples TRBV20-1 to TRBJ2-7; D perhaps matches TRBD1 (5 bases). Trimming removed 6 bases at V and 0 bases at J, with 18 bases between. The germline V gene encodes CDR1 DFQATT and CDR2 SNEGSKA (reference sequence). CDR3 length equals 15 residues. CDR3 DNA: TGCAGTGCCGCCCGACACAGGACCCCCTCCTACGAGCAGTACTTC. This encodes CSAARHRTPSYEQYF.

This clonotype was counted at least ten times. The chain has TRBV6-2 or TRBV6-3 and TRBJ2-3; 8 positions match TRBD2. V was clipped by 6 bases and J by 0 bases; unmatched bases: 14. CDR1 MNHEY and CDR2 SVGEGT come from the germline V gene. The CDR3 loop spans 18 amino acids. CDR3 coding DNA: TGTGCCAGCAGAAGACTAGCGAAGTTAAGTGTGAGCACAGATACGCAGTATTTT. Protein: CASRRLAKLSVSTDTQYF.

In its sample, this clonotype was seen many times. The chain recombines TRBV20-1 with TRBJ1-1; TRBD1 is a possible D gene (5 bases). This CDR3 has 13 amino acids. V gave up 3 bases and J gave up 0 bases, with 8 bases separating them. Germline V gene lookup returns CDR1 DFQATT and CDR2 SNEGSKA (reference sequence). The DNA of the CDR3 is TGCAGTGCTAGTCAGGGACTGAACACTGAAGCTTTCTTT. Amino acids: CSASQGLNTEAFF.

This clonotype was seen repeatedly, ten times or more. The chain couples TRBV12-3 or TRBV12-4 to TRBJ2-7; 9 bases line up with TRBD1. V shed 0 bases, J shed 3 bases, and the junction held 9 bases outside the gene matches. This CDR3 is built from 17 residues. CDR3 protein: CASSLAKPGTGSYEQYF. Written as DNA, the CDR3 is TGTGCCAGCAGTTTAGCCAAACCCGGGACAGGGAGCTACGAGCAGTACTTC.

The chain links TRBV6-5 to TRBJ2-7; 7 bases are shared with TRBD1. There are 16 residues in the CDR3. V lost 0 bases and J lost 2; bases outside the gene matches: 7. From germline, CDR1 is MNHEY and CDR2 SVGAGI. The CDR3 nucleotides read TGTGCCAGCAGTTACTCCTACCCGGGACAGACCTACGAGCAGTACTTC. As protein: CASSYSYPGQTYEQYF.

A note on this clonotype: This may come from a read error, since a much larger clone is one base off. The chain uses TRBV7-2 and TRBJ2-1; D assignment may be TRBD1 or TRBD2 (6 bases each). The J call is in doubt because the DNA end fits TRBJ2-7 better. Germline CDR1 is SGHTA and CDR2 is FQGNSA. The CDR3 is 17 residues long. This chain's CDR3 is CASSPRGAGRSYNEQYF. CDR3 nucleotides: TGTGCCAGCAGCCCAAGGGGGGCGGGACGCTCCTACAATGAGCAGTACTTC.

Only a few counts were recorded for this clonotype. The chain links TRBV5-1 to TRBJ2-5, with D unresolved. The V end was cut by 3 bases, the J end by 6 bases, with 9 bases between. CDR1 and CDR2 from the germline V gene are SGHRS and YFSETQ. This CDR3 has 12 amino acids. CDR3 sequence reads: CASSSSGKTQYF. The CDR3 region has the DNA TGCGCCAGCAGCTCCAGTGGGAAGACCCAGTACTTC.

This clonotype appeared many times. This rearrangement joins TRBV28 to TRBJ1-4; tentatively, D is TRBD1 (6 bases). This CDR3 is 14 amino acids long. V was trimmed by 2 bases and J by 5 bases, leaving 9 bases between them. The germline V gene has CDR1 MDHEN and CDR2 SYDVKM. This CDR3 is CASSLGQQNEKLFF. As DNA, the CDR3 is TGTGCCAGCAGTTTAGGACAGCAAAATGAAAAACTGTTTTTT.

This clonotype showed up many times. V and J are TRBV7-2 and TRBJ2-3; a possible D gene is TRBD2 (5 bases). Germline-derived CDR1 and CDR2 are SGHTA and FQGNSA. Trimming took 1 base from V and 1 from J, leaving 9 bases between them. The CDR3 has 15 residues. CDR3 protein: CASSLVVSGTDTQYF. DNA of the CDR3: TGTGCCAGCAGCTTAGTTGTTAGCGGCACAGATACGCAGTATTTT. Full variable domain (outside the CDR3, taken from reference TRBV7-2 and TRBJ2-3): GAGVSQSPSNKVTEKGKDVELRCDPISGHTALYWYRQSLGQGLEFLIYFQGNSAPDKSGLPSDRFSAERTGGSVSTLTIQRTQQEDSAVYLCASSLVVSGTDTQYFGPGTRLTVL.